This T cell receptor (beta chain) was profiled in a study of blood T cell repertoires in COVID-19. Study details: Both acute and convalescent COVID-19 samples were obtained from the United States, Italy and Spain. PBMCs, B-cell-depleted T cells, or T cells were the source of the cDNA or gDNA that made up the material.

CDR3 size: 13 residues. Trimming shortened V by 6 bases and J by 7 bases, and 13 bases separated the two germline ends. Germline V lookup: CDR1 SEHNR, CDR2 FQNEAQ (reference sequence). Per the authors' pipeline: Quantification of nucleated cells was approximated via reference gene primer amplification. Assay used: immunoSEQ multiplex PCR; TCRdb lists only in-frame clones, some missing. For V, J and clone size, that table is used; D and trimming come from the DNA. The table lists just under 250,000 clones, 86% of them singletons, with around 2.9% in the top ten. This clonotype originated in a young woman who had recovered from COVID-19. Material: peripheral blood. V is TRBV7-9 and J is TRBJ1-5; D may be TRBD1 (5 bases). The CDR3 DNA reads TGTGCCAGCAGTCCCCCGGGGGACCAGCCCCAGCATTTT. Amino acid sequence: CASSPPGDQPQHF.